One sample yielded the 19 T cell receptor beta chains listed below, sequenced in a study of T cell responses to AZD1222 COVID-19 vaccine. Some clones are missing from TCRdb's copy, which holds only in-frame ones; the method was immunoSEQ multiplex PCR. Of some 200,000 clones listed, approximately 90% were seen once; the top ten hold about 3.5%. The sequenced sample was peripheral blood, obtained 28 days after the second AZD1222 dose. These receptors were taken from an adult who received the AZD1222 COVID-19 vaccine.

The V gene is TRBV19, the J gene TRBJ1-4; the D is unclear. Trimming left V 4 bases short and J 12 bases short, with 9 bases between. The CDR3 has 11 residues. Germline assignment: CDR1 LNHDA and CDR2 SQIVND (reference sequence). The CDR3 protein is CASSTHRELFF. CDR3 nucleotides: TGTGCCAGTAGTACACACCGGGAACTGTTTTTT.

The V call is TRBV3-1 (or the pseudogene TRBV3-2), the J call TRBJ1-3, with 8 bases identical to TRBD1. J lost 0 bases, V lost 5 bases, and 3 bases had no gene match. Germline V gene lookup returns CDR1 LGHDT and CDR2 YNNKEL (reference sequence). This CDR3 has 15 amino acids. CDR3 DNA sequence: TGTGCCAGCAGCTTAGGACAGGGCTCTGGAAACACCATATATTTT. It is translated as CASSLGQGSGNTIYF.

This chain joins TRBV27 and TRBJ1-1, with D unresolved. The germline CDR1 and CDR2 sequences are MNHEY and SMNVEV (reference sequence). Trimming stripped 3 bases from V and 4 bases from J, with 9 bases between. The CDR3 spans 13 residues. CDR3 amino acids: CASSFVWSTEAFF. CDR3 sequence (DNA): TGTGCCAGCAGTTTCGTTTGGAGCACTGAAGCTTTCTTT.

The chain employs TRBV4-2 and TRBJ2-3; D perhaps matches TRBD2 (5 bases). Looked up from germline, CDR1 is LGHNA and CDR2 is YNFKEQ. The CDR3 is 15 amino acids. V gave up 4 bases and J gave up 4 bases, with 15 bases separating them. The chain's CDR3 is CASSRARIGADTQYF. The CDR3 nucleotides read TGTGCCAGCAGCCGGGCTAGGATCGGGGCAGATACGCAGTATTTT.

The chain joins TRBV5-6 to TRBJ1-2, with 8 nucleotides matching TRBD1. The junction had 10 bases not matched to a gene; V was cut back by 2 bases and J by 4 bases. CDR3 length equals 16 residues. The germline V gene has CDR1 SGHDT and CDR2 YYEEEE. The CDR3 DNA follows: TGTGCCAGCAGCTTCGACAGGGGTTCGAAAGTCTATGGCTACACCTTC. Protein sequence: CASSFDRGSKVYGYTF.

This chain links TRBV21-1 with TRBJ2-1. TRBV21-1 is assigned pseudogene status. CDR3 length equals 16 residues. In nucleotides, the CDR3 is TGTGCCAGCAGCAAAGTAGGCTCCAACCTGACCAATGAGCAGTTCTTC. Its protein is CASSKVGSNLTNEQFF.

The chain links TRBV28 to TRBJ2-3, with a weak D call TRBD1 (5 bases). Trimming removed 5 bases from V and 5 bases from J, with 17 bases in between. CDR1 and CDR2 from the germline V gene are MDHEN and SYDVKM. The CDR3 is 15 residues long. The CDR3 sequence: CASSPRGRAIDTQYF. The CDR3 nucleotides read TGTGCCAGCAGTCCAAGAGGCAGGGCAATAGATACGCAGTATTTT.

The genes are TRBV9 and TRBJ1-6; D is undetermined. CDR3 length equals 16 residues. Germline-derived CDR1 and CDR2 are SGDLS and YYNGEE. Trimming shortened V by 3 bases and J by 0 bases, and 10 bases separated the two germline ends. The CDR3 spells CASSASMSSYNSPLHF. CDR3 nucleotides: TGTGCCAGCAGCGCCTCAATGAGCTCCTATAATTCACCCCTCCACTTT.

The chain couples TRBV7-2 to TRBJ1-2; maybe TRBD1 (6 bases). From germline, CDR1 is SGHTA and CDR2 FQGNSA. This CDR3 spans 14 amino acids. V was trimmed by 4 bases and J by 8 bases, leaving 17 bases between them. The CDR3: CASSSRGGHWGYTF. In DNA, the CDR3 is TGTGCCAGCAGCTCTCGGGGGGGGCATTGGGGCTACACCTTC.

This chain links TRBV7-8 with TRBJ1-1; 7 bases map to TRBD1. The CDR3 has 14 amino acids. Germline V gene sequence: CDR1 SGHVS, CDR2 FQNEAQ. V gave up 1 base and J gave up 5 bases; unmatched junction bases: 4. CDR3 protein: CASSLGARGTEAFF. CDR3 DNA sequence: TGTGCCAGCAGCTTAGGGGCCAGGGGGACTGAAGCTTTCTTT.

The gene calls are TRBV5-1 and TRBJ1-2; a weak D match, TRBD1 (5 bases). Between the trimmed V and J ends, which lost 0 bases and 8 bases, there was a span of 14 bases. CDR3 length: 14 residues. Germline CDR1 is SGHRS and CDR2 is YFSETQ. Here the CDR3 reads CASSLDPGWLGYTF. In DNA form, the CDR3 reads TGCGCCAGCAGCTTGGACCCAGGGTGGTTAGGCTACACCTTC.

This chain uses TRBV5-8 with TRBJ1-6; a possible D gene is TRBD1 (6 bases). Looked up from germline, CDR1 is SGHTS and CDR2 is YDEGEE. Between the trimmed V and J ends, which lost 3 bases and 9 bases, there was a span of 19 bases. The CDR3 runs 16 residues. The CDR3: CASSSLKTGNISPLHF. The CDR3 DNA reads TGTGCCAGCAGCTCCTTAAAAACAGGGAACATTTCACCCCTCCACTTT.

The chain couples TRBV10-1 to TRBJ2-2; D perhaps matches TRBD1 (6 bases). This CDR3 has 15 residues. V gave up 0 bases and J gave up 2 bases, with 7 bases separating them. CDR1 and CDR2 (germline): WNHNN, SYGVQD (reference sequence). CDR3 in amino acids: CASSESGANTGELFF. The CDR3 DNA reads TGCGCCAGCAGTGAGTCGGGGGCCAACACCGGGGAGCTGTTTTTT.

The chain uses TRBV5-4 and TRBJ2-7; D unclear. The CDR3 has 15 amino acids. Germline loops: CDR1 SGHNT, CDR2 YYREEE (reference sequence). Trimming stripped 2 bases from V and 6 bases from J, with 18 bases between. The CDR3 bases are TGTGCCAGCAGCTTAGAGCGCCGGAGAAGCTCCGAGCAGTACTTC. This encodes CASSLERRRSSEQYF.

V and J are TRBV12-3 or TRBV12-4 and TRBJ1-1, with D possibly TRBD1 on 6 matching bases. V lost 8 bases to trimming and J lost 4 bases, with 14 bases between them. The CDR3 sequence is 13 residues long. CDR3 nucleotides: TGTGCCAGCTATAGGGGGGGGTCCACTGAAGCTTTCTTT. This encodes CASYRGGSTEAFF.

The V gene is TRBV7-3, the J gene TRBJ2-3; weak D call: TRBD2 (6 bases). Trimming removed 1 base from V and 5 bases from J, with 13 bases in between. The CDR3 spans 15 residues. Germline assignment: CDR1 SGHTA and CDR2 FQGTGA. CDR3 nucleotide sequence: TGTGCCAGCAGCTTAAGCCCCGGGACTGGAGATACGCAGTATTTT. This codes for CASSLSPGTGDTQYF.

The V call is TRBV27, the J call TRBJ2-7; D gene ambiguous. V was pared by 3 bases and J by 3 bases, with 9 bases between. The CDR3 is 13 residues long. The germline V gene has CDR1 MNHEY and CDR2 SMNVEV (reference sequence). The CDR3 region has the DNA TGTGCCAGCAGTTTCTCCACGAACTACGAGCAGTACTTC. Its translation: CASSFSTNYEQYF.

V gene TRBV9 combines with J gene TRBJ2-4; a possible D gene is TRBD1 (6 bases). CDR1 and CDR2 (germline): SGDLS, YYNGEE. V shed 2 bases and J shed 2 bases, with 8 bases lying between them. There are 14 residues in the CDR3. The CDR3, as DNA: TGTGCCAGCAGCGTGGGGGACACCAAAAACATTCAGTACTTC. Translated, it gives CASSVGDTKNIQYF.

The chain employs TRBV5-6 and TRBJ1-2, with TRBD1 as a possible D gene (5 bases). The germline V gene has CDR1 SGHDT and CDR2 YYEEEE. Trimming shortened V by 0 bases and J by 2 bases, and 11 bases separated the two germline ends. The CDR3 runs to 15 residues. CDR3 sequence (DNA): TGTGCCAGCAGCTTGGCACAGTGGGGCAACTATGGCTACACCTTC. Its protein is CASSLAQWGNYGYTF.